Listed here are 7 T cell receptor beta chains from one sample, sequenced in a study of blood T cell repertoires in COVID-19. Clones were read by immunoSEQ multiplex PCR, and TCRdb kept only the in-frame ones, dropping some. The data show fewer than 250,000 clones, under 90% seen once. The sequenced material came from peripheral blood. Receptor source: a man aged 60 to 69 who had recovered from COVID-19.

The chain uses TRBV14 and TRBJ1-1, with a possible D match to TRBD1 (6 bases). Germline V gives CDR1 SGHDN, CDR2 FVKESK. The CDR3 has 13 amino acids. Trimming left V 5 bases short and J 5 bases short, with 12 bases between. The CDR3 DNA reads as TGTGCCAGCAGCTTAGCAGGGGAAACTGAAGCTTTCTTT. It specifies CASSLAGETEAFF.

This rearrangement joins TRBV4-1 to TRBJ1-3; 12 bases line up with TRBD1. The CDR3 has 19 amino acids. The junction had 10 bases not matched to a gene; V was cut back by 1 base and J by 3 bases. Germline lookup yields CDR1 MGHRA and CDR2 YSYEKL. The CDR3 spells CASSQVEGQGAPSGNTIYF. In DNA form, the CDR3 reads TGCGCCAGCAGCCAAGTGGAGGGACAGGGGGCGCCGAGTGGAAACACCATATATTTT.

This sequence joins TRBV6-1 and TRBJ2-1; TRBD2 aligns across 12 bases. The germline CDR1 and CDR2 sequences are MNHNS and SASEGT. The CDR3 sequence is 17 residues long. Unmatched junction bases numbered 8, after V lost 4 bases and J lost 4 bases. The CDR3 DNA reads as TGTGCCAGCAGTGTTAGGGCTAGCGGGAGGGCTTACAATGAGCAGTTCTTC. Protein sequence: CASSVRASGRAYNEQFF.

V and J are TRBV3-1 (or the pseudogene TRBV3-2) and TRBJ2-2, with 8 bases that match TRBD1. The junction had 5 bases not matched to a gene; V was cut back by 4 bases and J by 4 bases. The germline CDR1 and CDR2 sequences are LGHDT and YNNKEL (reference sequence). The CDR3 runs 15 residues. CDR3 coding DNA: TGTGCCAGCAGCCTGGACAGGGAGTTCACCGGGGAGCTGTTTTTT. It yields the protein CASSLDREFTGELFF.

The CDR3 region has the DNA TGCGCCAGCGGGAGCGGGAGTATCGCAGATACGCAGTATTTT. Translation gives CASGSGSIADTQYF. The V gene is TRBV10-2, the J gene TRBJ2-3; TRBD2 agrees at 8 bases. J gave up 4 bases and V 8 bases, and 8 bases lay outside the gene matches. The CDR3 covers 14 residues. Germline CDR1 is WSHSY and CDR2 is SAAADI.

The rearrangement uses TRBV27 and TRBJ2-7; TRBD2 matches at 12 bases. J was trimmed by 6 bases and V by 7 bases; bases with no gene match: 4. Looked up from germline, CDR1 is MNHEY and CDR2 is SMNVEV (reference sequence). There are 13 residues in the CDR3. Here the CDR3 DNA reads TGTGCCAGCAAACTAGCGGGAGGCTCCGAGCAGTACTTC. Its protein product is CASKLAGGSEQYF.

The gene calls are TRBV21-1 and TRBJ2-7; the D call of TRBD2 is as the table states it, not checked on the DNA. TRBV21-1 has pseudogene status. The CDR3 spans 14 residues. The CDR3 nucleotides are TGTGCCCGTTGCGCCGGGCGGGGAACCTACGAGCAGTACTTC. It is translated as CARCAGRGTYEQYF.